The next 32 T cell receptor beta chains were all read from a single sample in a study of breast tumors, draining lymph nodes, adjacent tissues. Breast cancer patients provided tissue from their axillary draining lymph nodes. TCRdb used MiXCR to reprocess the multiplex PCR reads, holding one entry per CDR3 protein. The repertoire has 150,000 to 200,000 distinct CDR3 sequences, 30% to 35% of them found once; the top ten carry 3.5% to 4.5%. The sample consisted of axillary lymph node tissue. The source is a female donor with breast cancer. Some clones in this sample may be carry-over from other donors' samples.

Concerning this clonotype itself: Since no conserved phenylalanine or tryptophan closes the CDR3, a read error is the likely cause. In DNA form, the CDR3 reads TGCAGTGCCGACAGGGGCGAGTTCTCCTACAATGAGCAGTTCAGA. The encoded protein is CSADRGEFSYNEQFR. The chain couples TRBV20-1 to TRBJ2-1; 8 bases are a match to TRBD1. CDR1 and CDR2 from the germline V gene are DFQATT and SNEGSKA (reference sequence). CDR3 size: 15 residues. V was pared by 6 bases and J by 0 bases, with 7 bases of the junction left unmatched.

Concerning this clonotype: A much larger clonotype is one base distant, so this may be a read error. Because the CDR3 is missing its conserved closing phenylalanine or tryptophan, this is likely a read error. The rearrangement links TRBV11-3 to TRBJ2-7; tentatively, D is TRBD2 (6 bases). Between the trimmed V and J ends, which lost 2 bases and 0 bases, there was a span of 8 bases. The CDR3 is made up of 14 amino acids. From germline, CDR1 is SGHNT and CDR2 YENEEA. The CDR3 loop is CASSLWGGSYEQYL. The DNA for the CDR3 is TGTGCCAGCAGCTTATGGGGAGGCTCCTACGAGCAGTACCTC.

The chain uses TRBV20-1 and TRBJ1-4; D might be TRBD1 (5 bases). The V end was cut by 6 bases, the J end by 8 bases, with 16 bases between. Germline lookup yields CDR1 DFQATT and CDR2 SNEGSKA (reference sequence). The CDR3 covers 13 residues. In DNA form, the CDR3 reads TGCAGTGCCGGGGAGGGGTCGTGGGAAAAACTGTTTTTT. Its translation is CSAGEGSWEKLFF.

V and J are TRBV6-2 or TRBV6-3 and TRBJ2-3; perhaps TRBD1 as D (8 bases). This CDR3 comprises 12 residues. Trimming removed 5 bases at V and 11 bases at J, with 14 bases between. The V gene's germline CDR1 is MNHEY and CDR2 SVGEGT. CDR3 in DNA: TGTGCCAGCAGTCCGACAGGGGAGGGGCAGTATTTT. As protein: CASSPTGEGQYF.

In this sample, this clonotype turned up many times. V usage is TRBV7-9 and J usage is TRBJ1-3, with a tentative D call TRBD1 (5 bases). V lost 5 bases to trimming and J lost 0 bases, with 20 bases between them. The length of the CDR3 is 18 residues. Germline-derived CDR1 and CDR2 are SEHNR and FQNEAQ (reference sequence). The DNA for the CDR3 is TGTGCCAGCAGCCAACCTTGGAGGGGCCGCAACTCTGGAAACACCATATATTTT. Translating gives CASSQPWRGRNSGNTIYF.

Of note for this clonotype: A much larger clone lies one base from this, so it may be a read error. This chain joins TRBV12-3 or TRBV12-4 and TRBJ2-1, with unresolved D. The CDR3 length is 14 residues. The germline V and J ends were trimmed by 6 bases and 10 bases, with 19 bases remaining between them. The chain's CDR3 is CASSFRRELGEQFF. The DNA of the CDR3 is TGTGCCAGCAGCTTCCGTCGAGAGCTGGGAGAGCAGTTCTTC.

This clonotype was observed a handful of times. The chain joins TRBV15 to TRBJ2-1, with 8 bases fitting TRBD1. This CDR3 region has 12 residues. The J segment lost 9 bases and the V segment lost 10 bases, leaving 8 bases of the junction unmatched. Germline lookup yields CDR1 LNHNV and CDR2 YYDKDF (reference sequence). This CDR3 reads CASNPGGGEQFF. CDR3 DNA: TGTGCCAGCAACCCAGGGGGCGGTGAGCAGTTCTTC.

The CDR3 reads CASSQEAGVGQAFF. CDR3 coding DNA: TGCGCCAGCAGCCAAGAGGCCGGGGTAGGGCAAGCTTTCTTT. The chain has TRBV4-1 and TRBJ1-1, with D uncertain. The length of the CDR3 is 14 residues. V dropped 0 bases and J dropped 9 bases, with 14 bases sitting between them. Per the germline V gene, CDR1 is MGHRA and CDR2 is YSYEKL.

The CDR3 sequence: CASSSSVGEQYF. CDR3 DNA sequence: TGTGCCAGCAGCTCCTCCGTGGGTGAGCAGTACTTC. This rearrangement joins TRBV7-9 to TRBJ2-7; D call uncertain. Germline CDR1 reads SEHNR; CDR2 reads FQNEAQ (reference sequence). This CDR3 is built from 12 residues. Trimming took off 4 bases at V and 7 bases at J, with 11 bases between the two ends.

In regard to this clonotype: Since a much larger clone is just one base distant, this may be a read error. The V call is TRBV9, the J call TRBJ2-7; 14 nucleotides align to TRBD2. CDR1 SGDLS and CDR2 YYNGEE come from the germline V gene. CDR3 length: 14 residues. CDR3 amino acids: CASSTTSGRAVQSF. DNA for the CDR3: TGTGCCAGCAGCACGACTAGCGGGAGGGCAGTGCAGTCCTTC.

Points on this clonotype: It may be a read error: a sequence one base away is much more abundant. The chain combines TRBV12-3 or TRBV12-4 with TRBJ2-5, with D perhaps being TRBD1 or TRBD2 (6 bases each). The CDR3 runs to 16 residues. The V and J ends lost 3 bases and 3 bases respectively, with 17 bases between them. CDR3 sequence: CASSFSPGAYEETQYF. As DNA, the CDR3 is TGTGCCAGCAGTTTCAGCCCGGGGGCCTACGAAGAGACCCAGTACTTC.

The chain combines TRBV19 with TRBJ1-1; D may be TRBD1 (5 bases). Germline V gives CDR1 LNHDA, CDR2 SQIVND (reference sequence). Between the trimmed V and J ends, which lost 2 bases and 5 bases, there was a span of 15 bases. The CDR3 has 15 amino acids. The CDR3 nucleotides read TGTGCCAGTAGTATAATGGGGCGGGCTGGGACTGAAGCTTTCTTT. Its translation: CASSIMGRAGTEAFF.

This clonotype was found many times. The gene calls are TRBV7-9 and TRBJ2-2; 7 bases are shared with TRBD1. V trimming: 4 bases; J trimming: 0 bases; junction bases outside the gene matches: 8. The CDR3 has 17 amino acids. Looked up from germline, CDR1 is SEHNR and CDR2 is FQNEAQ (reference sequence). The CDR3 nucleotides read TGTGCCAGCAGCTCTATTCGAGGGACAGCGAACACCGGGGAGCTGTTTTTT. Protein product: CASSSIRGTANTGELFF.

As concerns this clonotype: A much larger clonotype is one base distant, so this may be a read error. In DNA form, the CDR3 reads TGTGCCAGCAGCTTATTAGCGGGGGGGCCTCCCTCTCTCCACAATGAGCAGTTCTTC. This translates into CASSLLAGGPPSLHNEQFF. This chain links TRBV11-2 with TRBJ2-1; 11 bases are a match to TRBD2. The CDR3 contains 19 residues. Germline loops: CDR1 SGHAT, CDR2 FQNNGV. The trim removed 2 bases at V and 5 bases at J, leaving 14 bases unmatched.

This clonotype was recorded many times. V gene TRBV10-2 combines with J gene TRBJ2-2; 8 bases are a match to TRBD2. With V trimmed by 2 bases and J by 6 bases, 8 bases remained unmatched. This CDR3 spans 16 amino acids. The germline V gene encodes CDR1 WSHSY and CDR2 SAAADI. CDR3 in DNA: TGCGCCAGCAGTGAGCCCGGGGGGGGGAAGGCCGGGGAGCTGTTTTTT. This translates into CASSEPGGGKAGELFF.

Notes on this clonotype: Since a much larger clone is just one base distant, this may be a read error. This rearrangement joins TRBV14 to TRBJ2-1; D could derive from TRBD1 or TRBD2 (5 bases each). CDR1 and CDR2 (germline): SGHDN, FVKESK. CDR3 length: 15 residues. CDR3: CASSQAPGTYNEPFF. The CDR3, as DNA: TGTGCCAGCAGCCAAGCACCTGGGACCTACAATGAGCCGTTCTTC.

This clonotype came up many times. The rearrangement uses TRBV12-3 or TRBV12-4 and TRBJ1-3; D is unclear. The CDR3 is made up of 15 amino acids. V was pared by 3 bases and J by 2 bases, with 11 bases between. CDR3 in DNA: TGTGCCAGCAGTTTCAAGAAGGGCCCTGGAAACACCATATATTTT. Translated: CASSFKKGPGNTIYF.

This clonotype was counted at least ten times. The chain employs TRBV2 and TRBJ2-1; 9 bases match TRBD2. Germline V lookup: CDR1 SNHLY, CDR2 FYNNEI. V trimming: 8 bases; J trimming: 8 bases; junction bases outside the gene matches: 7. The CDR3 totals 13 residues. The CDR3 DNA is TGTGCCAGCGCCCCGACTAGCGGCGATGAGCAGTTCTTC. This codes for CASAPTSGDEQFF.

This clonotype came up many times. V is TRBV9 and J is TRBJ2-1; 8 bases are a match to TRBD1. The CDR3 totals 15 residues. CDR1 is SGDLS, CDR2 YYNGEE, per germline. V shed 7 bases, J shed 0 bases, and the junction held 6 bases outside the gene matches. The CDR3 nucleotides are TGTGCCAGCCACAGGGGGTCTAGCTCCTACAATGAGCAGTTCTTC. It codes for CASHRGSSSYNEQFF. Filled out from reference TRBV9 and TRBJ2-1, the complete variable domain reads DSGVTQTPKHLITATGQRVTLRCSPRSGDLSVYWYQQSLDQGLQFLIQYYNGEERAKGNILERFSAQQFPDLHSELNLSSLELGDSALYFCASHRGSSSYNEQFFGPGTRLTVL.

This clonotype was picked up many times. The rearrangement uses TRBV7-6 and TRBJ2-5, with TRBD1 identical over 7 bases. V lost 3 bases and J lost 4; bases outside the gene matches: 8. Per germline, CDR1 SGHVS and CDR2 FNYEAQ. This CDR3 has 15 amino acids. CDR3 DNA sequence: TGTGCCAGCAGCTTGTTGGGTCGACAGGGAGAGACCCAGTACTTC. Protein sequence: CASSLLGRQGETQYF.

The chain employs TRBV19 and TRBJ1-1; D unclear. The V end lost 3 bases, the J end lost 0 bases, and 11 bases lay between the germline ends. This CDR3 has 15 residues. Per germline, CDR1 LNHDA and CDR2 SQIVND (reference sequence). The CDR3 DNA sequence: TGTGCCAGTAGTATGGCAGATACTTTGAACACTGAAGCTTTCTTT. Amino acids: CASSMADTLNTEAFF. Full variable domain (outside the CDR3, taken from reference TRBV19 and TRBJ1-1): DGGITQSPKYLFRKEGQNVTLSCEQNLNHDAMYWYRQDPGQGLRLIYYSQIVNDFQKGDIAEGYSVSREKKESFPLTVTSAQKNPTAFYLCASSMADTLNTEAFFGQGTRLTVV.

This rearrangement joins TRBV4-2 to TRBJ1-4, with 10 bases fitting TRBD1. With 3 bases clipped from V and 7 bases from J, the junction kept 5 bases outside the gene matches. The CDR3 is made up of 15 amino acids. Germline-derived CDR1 and CDR2 are LGHNA and YNFKEQ. This chain's CDR3 is CASSQGDRGGEKLFF. CDR3 nucleotide sequence: TGTGCCAGCAGCCAGGGGGACAGGGGTGGTGAAAAACTGTTTTTT.

Concerning this clonotype: No conserved phenylalanine or tryptophan ends this CDR3, so it is likely a read error. No DNA is shown, since the ends of the CDR3 on it are uncertain; the CDR3 is the one TCRdb lists. This chain links TRBV20-1 with TRBJ2-7. Germline CDR1 is DFQATT and CDR2 is SNEGSKA (reference sequence). The length of the CDR3 is 11 amino acids, counting both ends. CDR3: CSARDRSRQSL.

In this sample, this clonotype turned up many times. The rearrangement uses TRBV19 and TRBJ1-5; D may be TRBD1 (6 bases). Germline V lookup: CDR1 LNHDA, CDR2 SQIVND (reference sequence). The CDR3 runs 15 residues. The V end was cut by 6 bases, the J end by 4 bases, with 16 bases between. The CDR3 sequence is CASRVGGPVNQPQHF. Here the CDR3 DNA reads TGTGCCAGTAGAGTAGGGGGGCCTGTAAATCAGCCCCAGCATTTT.

This clonotype was seen many times. V and J are TRBV7-8 and TRBJ1-3, with unresolved D. Germline values: CDR1 SGHVS, CDR2 FQNEAQ. This CDR3 contains 14 residues. Trimming removed 6 bases from V and 0 bases from J, with 9 bases in between. In nucleotides, the CDR3 is TGTGCCAGCAGTCCCGTTCCCTCTGGAAACACCATATATTTT. It codes for CASSPVPSGNTIYF.

This clonotype has at least ten counts. This rearrangement joins TRBV14 to TRBJ2-7, with 12 bases aligning to TRBD1. V trimming: 4 bases; J trimming: 6 bases; junction bases outside the gene matches: 10. CDR3 length equals 16 residues. Per the germline V gene, CDR1 is SGHDN and CDR2 is FVKESK. The CDR3 region is CASSPFRDRGLGEQYF. DNA for the CDR3: TGTGCCAGCAGCCCTTTCCGGGACAGGGGGCTAGGCGAGCAGTACTTC.

This clonotype has a count of ten or more. The chain couples TRBV14 to TRBJ1-2, with a weak D call TRBD1 (5 bases). Germline CDR1 is SGHDN and CDR2 is FVKESK. Trimming removed 4 bases from V and 8 bases from J, with 20 bases in between. The CDR3 has 15 amino acids. The CDR3 DNA follows: TGTGCCAGCAGCCTCTCCCACCTCAGGGTGGAAGGCTACACCTTC. Its protein is CASSLSHLRVEGYTF.

This clonotype was observed a single time. Mismatch with germline at one junction end may stem from a read error. The chain has TRBV7-2 and TRBJ2-3; D may be TRBD1 or TRBD2 (6 bases each). Per the germline V gene, CDR1 is SGHTA and CDR2 is FQGNSA. CDR3 length equals 16 residues. The CDR3 bases are TGTGCCAGCGGCTTAGGGGGGCAGGGAGTACCAGGTACGCAGTATTTT. It is translated as CASGLGGQGVPGTQYF.

This clonotype was seen just once. A much larger clone is a single base away; this may be a read error. In nucleotides, the CDR3 is TGTGCCAGCGGTTCGCTAGGGACAGCCTCGAGCACAGATACGCAGTATTTT. Protein: CASGSLGTASSTDTQYF. The chain links TRBV27 to TRBJ2-3, with 7 bases matching TRBD1. In germline, CDR1 is MNHEY, CDR2 SMNVEV (reference sequence). The J segment lost 0 bases and the V segment lost 8 bases, leaving 14 bases of the junction unmatched. This CDR3 is built from 17 residues.

In this sample, this clonotype turned up many times. The V gene is TRBV20-1, the J gene TRBJ2-3, with D tentatively TRBD1 (6 bases). Germline CDR1 reads DFQATT; CDR2 reads SNEGSKA (reference sequence). The CDR3 runs to 16 residues. V dropped 0 bases and J dropped 2 bases, with 15 bases sitting between them. Here the CDR3 DNA reads TGCAGTGCTAGAGATCCGGACTCAGGGGTCACAGATACGCAGTATTTT. Translated, it gives CSARDPDSGVTDTQYF.

Details on this clonotype: At one of its ends the junction is not consistent with the germline gene, which may arise from a read error. The chain links TRBV3-1 to TRBJ2-5; the match to TRBD2 covers 7 bases. The CDR3 runs 14 residues. Looked up from germline, CDR1 is LGHDT and CDR2 is YNNKEL (reference sequence). Here the CDR3 DNA reads TGCGCCAGCAGCCTGTTAAGCGGGAAGGAGACCCAGTACTTC. Translating it yields CASSLLSGKETQYF.

With respect to this clonotype: One end of the junction is discordant with germline, which a read error may explain. The CDR3, as DNA: TGTGCCAGCAGTTTAGATGTAACAGGGAGGTCCTATAATTCACCCCTCCACTTT. Translating it yields CASSLDVTGRSYNSPLHF. The rearrangement uses TRBV11-2 and TRBJ1-6; D perhaps matches TRBD1 (6 bases). The germline CDR1 and CDR2 sequences are SGHAT and FQNNGV. This CDR3 is built from 18 residues. Drawing the rest from reference TRBV11-2 and TRBJ1-6, the complete variable domain is EAGVAQSPRYKIIEKRQSVAFWCNPISGHATLYWYQQILGQGPKLLIQFQNNGVVDDSQLPKDRFSAERLKGVDSTLKIQPAKLEDSAVYLCASSLDVTGRSYNSPLHFGNGTRLTVT.